This T cell receptor (beta chain) was sequenced during a study of cytomegalovirus exposure and HLA in healthy donors. General study findings and limits: V- and J-gene trimming of TCR beta was linked (in a later analysis) to a missense DCLRE1C variant. Productive rates of about 90% or about 30% were seen for most TCR beta V segments in an earlier analysis.

The CDR3 consists of 15 residues. Trimming pared 0 bases from V and 1 base from J, leaving 6 bases between. Germline CDR1 is LNHNV and CDR2 is YYDKDF (reference sequence). Regarding this clone: The antigen is unknown.

In the PCR, 60 Vbeta and 13 Jbeta primers were used. Using immunoSEQ multiplex PCR, the repertoire was profiled, and TCRdb retains in-frame clones only, with some absent. The sample holds about 170,000 clones; more than 60% are singletons and the top ten take over 3%. The TCR sequence derives from a female donor in good health and CMV-seronegative. Sequences were obtained from PBMCs. This chain connects TRBV15 to TRBJ2-2; D gene unclear. CDR3 region: CATSRDSLNTGELFF. CDR3 sequence (DNA): TGTGCCACCAGCAGAGATTCCTTGAACACCGGGGAGCTGTTTTTT.